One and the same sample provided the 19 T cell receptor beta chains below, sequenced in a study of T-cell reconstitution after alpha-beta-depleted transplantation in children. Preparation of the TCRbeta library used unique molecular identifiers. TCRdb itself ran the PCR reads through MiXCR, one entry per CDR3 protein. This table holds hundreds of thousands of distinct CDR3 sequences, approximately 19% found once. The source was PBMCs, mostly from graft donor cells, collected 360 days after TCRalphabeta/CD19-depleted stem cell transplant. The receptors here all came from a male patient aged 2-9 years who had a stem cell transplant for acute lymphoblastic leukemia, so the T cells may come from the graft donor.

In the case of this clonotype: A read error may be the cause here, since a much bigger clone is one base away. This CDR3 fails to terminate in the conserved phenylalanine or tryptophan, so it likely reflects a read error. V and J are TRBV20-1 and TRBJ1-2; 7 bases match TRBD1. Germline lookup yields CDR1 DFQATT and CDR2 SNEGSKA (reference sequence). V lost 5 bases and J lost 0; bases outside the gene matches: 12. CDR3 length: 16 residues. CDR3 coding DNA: TGCAGTGCTGACGCCTACCTCGGGACAGCTAACTATGGCTACACCTGC. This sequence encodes CSADAYLGTANYGYTC.

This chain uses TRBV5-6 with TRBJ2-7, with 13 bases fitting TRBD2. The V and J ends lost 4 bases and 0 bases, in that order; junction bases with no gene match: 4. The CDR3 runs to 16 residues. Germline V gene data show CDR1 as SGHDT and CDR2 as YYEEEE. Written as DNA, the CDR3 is TGTGCCAGCAGCAAGACTAGCGGGGGGACCTCCTACGAGCAGTACTTC. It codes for CASSKTSGGTSYEQYF.

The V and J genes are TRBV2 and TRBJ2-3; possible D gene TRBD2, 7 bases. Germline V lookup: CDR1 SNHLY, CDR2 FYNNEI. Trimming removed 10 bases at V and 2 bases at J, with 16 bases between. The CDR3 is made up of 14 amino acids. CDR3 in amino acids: CAIAAGAHTDTQYF. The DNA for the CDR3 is TGTGCCATCGCTGCGGGGGCCCACACAGATACGCAGTATTTT. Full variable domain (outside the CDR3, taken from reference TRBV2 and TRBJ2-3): EPEVTQTPSHQVTQMGQEVILRCVPISNHLYFYWYRQILGQKVEFLVSFYNNEISEKSEIFDDQFSVERPDGSNFTLKIRSTKLEDSAMYFCAIAAGAHTDTQYFGPGTRLTVL.

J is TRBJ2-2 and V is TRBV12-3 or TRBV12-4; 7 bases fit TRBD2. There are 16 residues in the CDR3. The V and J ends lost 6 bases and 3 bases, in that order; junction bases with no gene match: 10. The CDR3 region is CASRGGEQTYTGELFF. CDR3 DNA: TGTGCCAGCAGGGGAGGGGAACAGACATACACCGGGGAGCTGTTTTTT.

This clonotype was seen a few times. This chain's CDR3 is CASGKETGEQYF. DNA for the CDR3: TGTGCCAGCGGGAAGGAGACCGGCGAGCAGTACTTC. The chain employs TRBV6-5 and TRBJ2-7; D unclear. CDR1 and CDR2 (germline): MNHEY, SVGAGI. The length of the CDR3 is 12 residues. Between the trimmed V and J ends, which lost 8 bases and 6 bases, there was a span of 14 bases.

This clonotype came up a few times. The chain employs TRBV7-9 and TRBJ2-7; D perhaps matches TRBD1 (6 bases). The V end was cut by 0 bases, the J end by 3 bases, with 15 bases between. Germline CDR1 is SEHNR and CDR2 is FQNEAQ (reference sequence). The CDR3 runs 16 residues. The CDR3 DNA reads TGTGCCAGCAGCTTAGCGCTGGGGACAAATTTCTACGAGCAGTACTTC. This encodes CASSLALGTNFYEQYF.

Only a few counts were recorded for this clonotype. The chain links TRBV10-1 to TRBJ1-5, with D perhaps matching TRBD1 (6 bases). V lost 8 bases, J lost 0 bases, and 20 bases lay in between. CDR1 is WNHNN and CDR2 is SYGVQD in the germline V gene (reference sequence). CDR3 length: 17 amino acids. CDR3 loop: CASPDSLKMDSNQPQHF. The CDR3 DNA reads TGCGCCAGCCCGGACAGCCTAAAGATGGATAGCAATCAGCCCCAGCATTTT.

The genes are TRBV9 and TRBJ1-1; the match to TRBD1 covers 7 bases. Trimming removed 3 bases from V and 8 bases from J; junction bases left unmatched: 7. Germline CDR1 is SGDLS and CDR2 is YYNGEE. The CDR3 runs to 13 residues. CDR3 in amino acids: CASSGDRVTEAFF. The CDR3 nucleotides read TGTGCCAGCAGCGGCGACAGGGTTACCGAAGCTTTCTTT.

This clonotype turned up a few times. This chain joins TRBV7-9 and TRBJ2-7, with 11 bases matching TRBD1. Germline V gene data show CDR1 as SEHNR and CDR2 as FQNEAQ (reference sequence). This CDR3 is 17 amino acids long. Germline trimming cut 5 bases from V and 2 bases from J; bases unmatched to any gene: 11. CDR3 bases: TGTGCCAGCAGCCCCCGTCAGGGACAGGGGGGCCCCTACGAGCAGTACTTC. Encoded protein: CASSPRQGQGGPYEQYF.

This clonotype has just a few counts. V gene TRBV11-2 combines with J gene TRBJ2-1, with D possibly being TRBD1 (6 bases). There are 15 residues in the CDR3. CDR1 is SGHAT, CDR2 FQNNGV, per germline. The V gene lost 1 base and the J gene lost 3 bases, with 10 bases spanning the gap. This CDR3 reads CASSLGRGGYNEQFF. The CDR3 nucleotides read TGTGCCAGCAGCTTAGGCAGGGGCGGCTACAATGAGCAGTTCTTC.

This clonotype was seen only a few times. DNA for the CDR3: TGTGCCAGCAGAAGGGACAGCTTCACGAATACGCAGTATTTT. Encoded protein: CASRRDSFTNTQYF. This chain links TRBV6-1 with TRBJ2-3; 7 positions match TRBD1. Trimming took 6 bases from V and 7 from J; bases not matched to a gene: 10. The V gene's germline CDR1 is MNHNS and CDR2 SASEGT. This CDR3 contains 14 residues.

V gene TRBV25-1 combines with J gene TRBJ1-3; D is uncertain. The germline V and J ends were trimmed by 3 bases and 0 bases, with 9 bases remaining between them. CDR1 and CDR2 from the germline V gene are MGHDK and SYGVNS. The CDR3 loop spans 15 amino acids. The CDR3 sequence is CASSEMAISGNTIYF. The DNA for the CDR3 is TGTGCCAGCAGTGAGATGGCGATCTCTGGAAACACCATATATTTT.

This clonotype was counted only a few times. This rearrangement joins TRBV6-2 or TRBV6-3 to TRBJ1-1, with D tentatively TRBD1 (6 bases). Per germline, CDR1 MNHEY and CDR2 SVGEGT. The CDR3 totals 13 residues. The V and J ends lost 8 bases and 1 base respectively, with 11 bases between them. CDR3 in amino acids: CASLRGRNTEAFF. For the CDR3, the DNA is TGTGCCAGCCTAAGGGGGAGGAACACTGAAGCTTTCTTT.

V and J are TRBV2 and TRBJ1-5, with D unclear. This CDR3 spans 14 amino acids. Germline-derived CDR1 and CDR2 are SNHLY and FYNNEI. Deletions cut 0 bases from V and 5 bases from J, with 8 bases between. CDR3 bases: TGTGCCAGCAGTGAAGCGGCAAGTGATCAGCCCCAGCATTTT. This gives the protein CASSEAASDQPQHF. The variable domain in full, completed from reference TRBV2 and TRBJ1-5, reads EPEVTQTPSHQVTQMGQEVILRCVPISNHLYFYWYRQILGQKVEFLVSFYNNEISEKSEIFDDQFSVERPDGSNFTLKIRSTKLEDSAMYFCASSEAASDQPQHFGDGTRLSIL.

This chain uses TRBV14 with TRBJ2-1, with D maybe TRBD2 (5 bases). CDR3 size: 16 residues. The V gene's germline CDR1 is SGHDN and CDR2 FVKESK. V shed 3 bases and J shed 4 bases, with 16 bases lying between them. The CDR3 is CASSHELGVRYNEQFF. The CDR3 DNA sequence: TGTGCCAGCAGCCATGAACTAGGAGTGAGGTACAATGAGCAGTTCTTC.

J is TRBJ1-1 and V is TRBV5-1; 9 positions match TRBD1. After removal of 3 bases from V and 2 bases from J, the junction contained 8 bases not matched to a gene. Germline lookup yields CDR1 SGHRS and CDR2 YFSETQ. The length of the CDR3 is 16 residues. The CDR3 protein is CASSWTGDKRNTEAFF. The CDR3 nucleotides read TGCGCCAGCAGCTGGACAGGGGATAAACGTAACACTGAAGCTTTCTTT.

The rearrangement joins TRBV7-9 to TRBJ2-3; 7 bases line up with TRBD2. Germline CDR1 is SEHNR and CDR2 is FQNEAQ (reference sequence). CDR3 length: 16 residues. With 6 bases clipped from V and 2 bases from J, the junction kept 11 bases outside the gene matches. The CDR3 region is CASSFITSVDTDTQYF. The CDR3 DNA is TGTGCCAGCAGTTTTATTACTAGCGTGGACACAGATACGCAGTATTTT.

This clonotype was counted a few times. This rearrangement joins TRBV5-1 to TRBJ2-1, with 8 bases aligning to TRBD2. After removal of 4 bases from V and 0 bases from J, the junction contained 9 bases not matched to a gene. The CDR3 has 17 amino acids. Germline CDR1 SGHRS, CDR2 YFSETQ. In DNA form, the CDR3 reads TGCGCCAGCAGCCTAAGGACTAGCCCGAGCTCCTACAATGAGCAGTTCTTC. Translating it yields CASSLRTSPSSYNEQFF.

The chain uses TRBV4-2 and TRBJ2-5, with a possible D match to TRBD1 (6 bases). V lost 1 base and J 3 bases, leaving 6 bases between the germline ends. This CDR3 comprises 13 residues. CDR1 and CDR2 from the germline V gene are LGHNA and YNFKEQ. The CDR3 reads CASSQGQEETQYF. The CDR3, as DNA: TGTGCCAGCAGCCAAGGACAGGAAGAGACCCAGTACTTC.